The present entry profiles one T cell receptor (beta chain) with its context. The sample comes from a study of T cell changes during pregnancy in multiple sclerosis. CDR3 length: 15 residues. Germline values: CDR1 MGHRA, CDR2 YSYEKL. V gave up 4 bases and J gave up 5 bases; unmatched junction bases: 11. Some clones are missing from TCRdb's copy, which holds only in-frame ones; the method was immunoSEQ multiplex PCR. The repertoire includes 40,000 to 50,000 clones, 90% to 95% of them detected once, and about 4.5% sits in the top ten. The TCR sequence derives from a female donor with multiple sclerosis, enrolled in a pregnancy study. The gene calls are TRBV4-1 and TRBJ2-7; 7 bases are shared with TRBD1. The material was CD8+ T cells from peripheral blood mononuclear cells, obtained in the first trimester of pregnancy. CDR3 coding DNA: TGCGCCAGCAGCCTCTCTCGCGACAGGGTGGACGAGCAGTACTTC. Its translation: CASSLSRDRVDEQYF.